The clone carrying this T cell receptor (beta chain) was counted a single time. What it binds is not known. The data are from a study of CD8+ T cells in alopecia areata. Study information: For 6 to 18 months, tofacitinib was taken, and 6 months off drug followed. Study-level results: Clonality was higher in lesional than normal scalp, especially in alopecia totalis/universalis. Numerous clones, expanded in lesions, remained in scalp and blood during tofacitinib.

In each case, RNA was isolated and then reverse transcribed into cDNA as the sequencing template. Repertoires were generated with immunoSEQ multiplex PCR, while TCRdb's copy carries only in-frame clones and drops some. Of around 300,000 clones in the sample, 60% were seen once. The treatment was: oral pan-JAK inhibitor, 5-10 mg twice daily. Sorted out of PBMCs were CD4+ T cells and CD8+ T cells. Between the trimmed V and J ends, which lost 5 bases and 8 bases, there was a span of 14 bases. The CDR3 is made up of 13 amino acids. CDR1 and CDR2 from the germline V gene are SEHNR and FQNEAQ (reference sequence).

V usage is TRBV7-9 and J usage is TRBJ2-3; TRBD1 or TRBD2 may be the D gene (5 bases each). The receptor was derived from a human donor with alopecia areata. The input for sequencing was CD4+ T cells sorted from blood, taken between weeks 51 and 54, from a patient treated with tofacitinib. This chain's CDR3 is CASSVRGLSTQYF. CDR3 in DNA: TGTGCCAGCAGCGTCCGGGGCCTAAGTACGCAGTATTTT.